Below, 24 T cell receptor beta chains from the same sample are listed, as sequenced in a study of blood T cell repertoires in COVID-19. Clones were read by immunoSEQ multiplex PCR, and TCRdb kept only the in-frame ones, dropping some. The sample records more than 50,000 clones, around nine tenths being singletons. Sequenced input: peripheral blood. The receptors here all came from a woman aged 40 to 55 with active COVID-19.

The J gene is TRBJ1-2, the V gene TRBV4-2; D remains ambiguous. Trimming pared 3 bases from V and 8 bases from J, leaving 13 bases between. The CDR3 sequence is 13 residues long. Germline CDR1 and CDR2: LGHNA and YNFKEQ. CDR3 residues: CASSQDSKWGYTF. The CDR3 DNA reads TGTGCCAGCAGCCAGGACTCCAAATGGGGCTACACCTTC.

This chain uses TRBV18 with TRBJ2-3, with D possibly being TRBD1 (6 bases). Germline V gene sequence: CDR1 KGHSH, CDR2 LQKENI. V lost 3 bases and J lost 1, with 11 bases in between. The CDR3 is 15 residues long. Here the CDR3 DNA reads TGTGCCAGCTCACCCCTCAGGGGTCGCACAGATACGCAGTATTTT. Amino acid sequence: CASSPLRGRTDTQYF.

The V gene is TRBV19, the J gene TRBJ2-5; TRBD1 agrees at 11 bases. J was trimmed by 10 bases and V by 1 base; bases with no gene match: 14. The CDR3 has 17 residues. The germline gives CDR1 LNHDA, CDR2 SQIVND (reference sequence). This CDR3 reads CASSIGRTGGDGSFQYF. CDR3 nucleotide sequence: TGTGCCAGTAGTATAGGCAGGACAGGGGGCGATGGGTCGTTCCAGTACTTC.

The V and J genes are TRBV5-1 and TRBJ2-7; no firm D call. The length of the CDR3 is 15 residues. Germline V gives CDR1 SGHRS, CDR2 YFSETQ. Trimming pared 4 bases from V and 1 base from J, leaving 15 bases between. CDR3 sequence reads: CASSNKGRLSYEQYF. The CDR3 bases are TGCGCCAGCAGCAATAAAGGCAGGTTATCCTACGAGCAGTACTTC.

CDR3 sequence: CASSGPTGAAGVFTDTQYF. CDR3 bases: TGCGCCAGCTCCGGGCCAACAGGAGCAGCAGGGGTTTTTACAGATACGCAGTATTTT. The chain is built from TRBV5-1 and TRBJ2-3, with a possible D match to TRBD1 (6 bases). V was shortened by 7 bases and J by 3 bases, with 30 bases between the two germline ends. The CDR3 has 19 amino acids. The germline V gene has CDR1 SGHRS and CDR2 YFSETQ. Variable domain in full (rest from reference TRBV5-1 and TRBJ2-3): KAGVTQTPRYLIKTRGQQVTLSCSPISGHRSVSWYQQTPGQGLQFLFEYFSETQRNKGNFPGRFSGRQFSNSRSEMNVSTLELGDSALYLCASSGPTGAAGVFTDTQYFGPGTRLTVL.

The chain uses TRBV10-2 and TRBJ1-1, with TRBD1 matching 7 bases. V was clipped by 3 bases and J by 3 bases; unmatched bases: 10. This CDR3 spans 16 amino acids. The germline CDR1 and CDR2 sequences are WSHSY and SAAADI. The CDR3 is CASSDQRGGLDTEAFF. The DNA of the CDR3 is TGCGCCAGCAGTGATCAACGAGGGGGCTTGGACACTGAAGCTTTCTTT.

The J gene is TRBJ1-4, the V gene TRBV27; 7 bases are a match to TRBD1. The germline V gene encodes CDR1 MNHEY and CDR2 SMNVEV (reference sequence). V lost 5 bases, J lost 10 bases, and 16 bases stayed unmatched. CDR3 length equals 16 residues. In nucleotides, the CDR3 is TGTGCCAGCAGTCCCCTGGGGCCGACAGGGTTGGGAAAACTGTTTTTT. Translation: CASSPLGPTGLGKLFF.

This chain joins TRBV12-5 and TRBJ2-5; D perhaps matches TRBD2 (6 bases). This CDR3 contains 14 residues. In germline, CDR1 is LGHNT, CDR2 FRNRAP. Trimming removed 1 base at V and 5 bases at J, with 11 bases between. The CDR3 loop is CASGLGLVPETQYF. The CDR3, as DNA: TGTGCTAGTGGTTTGGGACTAGTACCCGAGACCCAGTACTTC.

The chain combines TRBV5-3 with TRBJ1-6, with a weak D call TRBD1 (5 bases). TRBV5-3 is an ORF for which the function is uncertain. Deletions cut 3 bases from V and 7 bases from J, with 14 bases between. The CDR3 sequence is 15 residues long. The CDR3 coding sequence is TGTGCCAGAAGCTCGGCCCAGGGTCTCAATTCACCCCTCCACTTT. Translation gives CARSSAQGLNSPLHF.

V is TRBV13 and J is TRBJ2-3; TRBD1 might be the D (6 bases). CDR1 is PRHDT and CDR2 is FYEKMQ in the germline V gene (reference sequence). This CDR3 comprises 18 residues. Trimming removed 5 bases at V and 0 bases at J, with 21 bases between. CDR3 DNA: TGTGCCAGCAGCGTCCGGACAGTAGGGGTTACTAGCACAGATACGCAGTATTTT. Translating it yields CASSVRTVGVTSTDTQYF.

The rearrangement uses TRBV6-5 and TRBJ2-1, with 8 bases matching TRBD1. Looked up from germline, CDR1 is MNHEY and CDR2 is SVGAGI. This CDR3 contains 15 residues. V lost 1 base and J lost 7; bases outside the gene matches: 6. CDR3 sequence (DNA): TGTGCCAGCAGTTACTGGGCAGGGGGCCGAAATGAGCAGTTCTTC. Its translation: CASSYWAGGRNEQFF.

There are a few counts of this clone. The V call is TRBV7-6, the J call TRBJ2-1; the D gene is possibly TRBD1 (5 bases). V shed 5 bases and J shed 1 base, with 12 bases lying between them. This CDR3 comprises 15 residues. In germline, CDR1 is SGHVS, CDR2 FNYEAQ. The CDR3 sequence is CASSPSGWSYNEQFF. For the CDR3, the DNA is TGTGCCAGCAGCCCATCAGGGTGGTCCTACAATGAGCAGTTCTTC.

V is TRBV29-1 and J is TRBJ2-3; D may be TRBD2 (7 bases). The germline V gene encodes CDR1 SQVTM and CDR2 ANQGSEA. The germline V and J ends were trimmed by 8 bases and 1 base, with 16 bases remaining between them. This CDR3 contains 14 residues. The CDR3 bases are TGCAGCTCCTCGGGGGCGGGAGGCACAGATACGCAGTATTTT. Translating gives CSSSGAGGTDTQYF.

V gene TRBV11-2 combines with J gene TRBJ1-4; D is possibly TRBD1 (6 bases). The CDR3 consists of 15 residues. V gave up 3 bases and J gave up 1 base, with 9 bases separating them. Germline CDR1 reads SGHAT; CDR2 reads FQNNGV. CDR3 DNA sequence: TGTGCCAGCAGCTTGCTGACAGGAACTAATGAAAAACTGTTTTTT. It encodes CASSLLTGTNEKLFF. The full variable domain, in which reference TRBV11-2 and TRBJ1-4 provide the parts outside the CDR3, is EAGVAQSPRYKIIEKRQSVAFWCNPISGHATLYWYQQILGQGPKLLIQFQNNGVVDDSQLPKDRFSAERLKGVDSTLKIQPAKLEDSAVYLCASSLLTGTNEKLFFGSGTQLSVL.

The chain carries TRBV19 and TRBJ2-7; TRBD2 matches 9 bases. The CDR3 loop spans 15 amino acids. The ends lost 3 bases at V and 5 bases at J; junction bases unmatched: 8. Per germline, CDR1 LNHDA and CDR2 SQIVND (reference sequence). The CDR3 coding sequence is TGTGCCAGTAGTATGTCCGGGACTAGCTTCCACGAGCAGTACTTC. Translating gives CASSMSGTSFHEQYF.

This chain joins TRBV4-1 and TRBJ2-3, with D perhaps TRBD2 (5 bases). The V gene's germline CDR1 is MGHRA and CDR2 YSYEKL. The ends were cut back, 2 bases at V and 6 bases at J, with 21 bases in the middle. CDR3 length: 17 residues. The CDR3 here is CASSQTRPGLPQDTQYF. The CDR3 nucleotides are TGCGCCAGCAGCCAAACCCGGCCTGGACTCCCCCAGGATACGCAGTATTTT.

The CDR3, as DNA: TGCGCCAGCAGCCAAGATCATGGACAGCCTTCCTACGAGCAGTACTTC. It is translated as CASSQDHGQPSYEQYF. The chain couples TRBV4-1 to TRBJ2-7, with D maybe TRBD1 (6 bases). The CDR3 loop spans 16 amino acids. Germline-derived CDR1 and CDR2 are MGHRA and YSYEKL. V lost 0 bases and J lost 1, with 13 bases in between.

This rearrangement joins TRBV11-3 to TRBJ2-1; 8 positions match TRBD2. V trimming: 2 bases; J trimming: 0 bases; junction bases outside the gene matches: 3. The CDR3 contains 16 residues. Germline CDR1 SGHNT, CDR2 YENEEA. CDR3 sequence (DNA): TGTGCCAGCAGCTTAAGGCGGGGGGACTCCTACAATGAGCAGTTCTTC. Protein: CASSLRRGDSYNEQFF.

The V and J genes are TRBV9 and TRBJ2-1, with a tentative D call TRBD2 (6 bases). The V end was cut by 0 bases, the J end by 6 bases, with 13 bases between. The germline gives CDR1 SGDLS, CDR2 YYNGEE. The CDR3 is made up of 15 amino acids. The CDR3 loop reads CASSVGASVANEQFF. The CDR3 DNA follows: TGTGCCAGCAGCGTAGGAGCTAGCGTGGCCAATGAGCAGTTCTTC.

The V and J genes are TRBV6-1 and TRBJ2-7; D uncertain. Germline CDR1 reads MNHNS; CDR2 reads SASEGT. The CDR3 sequence is 12 residues long. Trimming took off 2 bases at V and 8 bases at J, with 10 bases between the two ends. CDR3 coding DNA: TGTGCCAGCAGTGAAAGAGTAGAGAAGCAGTACTTC. Protein sequence: CASSERVEKQYF.

The gene calls are TRBV11-3 and TRBJ1-2; D remains unclear. This CDR3 is 13 amino acids long. V was pared by 1 base and J by 2 bases, with 5 bases between. CDR1 and CDR2 from the germline V gene are SGHNT and YENEEA. CDR3 sequence reads: CASSLGANYGYTF. The CDR3 DNA reads as TGTGCCAGCAGCTTAGGGGCCAACTATGGCTACACCTTC.

The chain carries TRBV6-2 or TRBV6-3 and TRBJ2-3, with 8 nucleotides matching TRBD2. Germline CDR1 and CDR2: MNHEY and SVGEGT. The CDR3 has 15 amino acids. After removal of 4 bases from V and 2 bases from J, the junction contained 5 bases not matched to a gene. The CDR3 coding sequence is TGTGCCAGCAGTTGGAGTAGCGGGGACACAGATACGCAGTATTTT. It translates to CASSWSSGDTDTQYF.

The sample holds a few counts of this clone. The rearrangement uses TRBV6-5 and TRBJ2-5; D perhaps matches TRBD1 (6 bases). Germline CDR1 is MNHEY and CDR2 is SVGAGI. The CDR3 is made up of 15 amino acids. V lost 2 bases to trimming and J lost 5 bases, with 15 bases between them. CDR3 protein: CASSYGGRGGETQYF. CDR3 nucleotides: TGTGCCAGCAGTTACGGTGGCAGGGGTGGGGAGACCCAGTACTTC.

This CDR3 is CASGLYRGLLNTGELFF. In DNA form, the CDR3 reads TGTGCTAGTGGTTTGTACAGGGGGCTATTGAACACCGGGGAGCTGTTTTTT. The chain has TRBV12-5 and TRBJ2-2; 9 bases agree with TRBD1. After removal of 2 bases from V and 1 base from J, the junction contained 5 bases not matched to a gene. The germline gives CDR1 LGHNT, CDR2 FRNRAP. CDR3 length: 17 amino acids. The variable domain in full, completed from reference TRBV12-5 and TRBJ2-2, reads DARVTQTPRHKVTEMGQEVTMRCQPILGHNTVFWYRQTMMQGLELLAYFRNRAPLDDSGMPKDRFSAEMPDATLATLKIQPSEPRDSAVYFCASGLYRGLLNTGELFFGEGSRLTVL.